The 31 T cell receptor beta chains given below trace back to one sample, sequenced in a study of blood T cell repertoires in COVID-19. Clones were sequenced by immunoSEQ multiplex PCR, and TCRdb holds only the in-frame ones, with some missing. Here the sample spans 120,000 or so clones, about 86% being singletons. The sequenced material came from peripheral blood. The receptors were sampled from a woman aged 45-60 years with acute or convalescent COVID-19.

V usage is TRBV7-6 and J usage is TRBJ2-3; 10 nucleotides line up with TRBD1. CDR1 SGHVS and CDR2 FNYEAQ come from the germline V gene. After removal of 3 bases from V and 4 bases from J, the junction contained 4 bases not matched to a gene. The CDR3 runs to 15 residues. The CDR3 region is CASSFQGQGADTQYF. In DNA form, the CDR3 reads TGTGCCAGCAGCTTCCAAGGACAGGGGGCAGATACGCAGTATTTT.

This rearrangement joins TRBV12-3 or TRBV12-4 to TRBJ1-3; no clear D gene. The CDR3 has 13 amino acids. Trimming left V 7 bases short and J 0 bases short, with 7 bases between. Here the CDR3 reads CASTPSSGNTIYF. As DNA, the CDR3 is TGTGCCAGCACCCCGAGCTCTGGAAACACCATATATTTT.

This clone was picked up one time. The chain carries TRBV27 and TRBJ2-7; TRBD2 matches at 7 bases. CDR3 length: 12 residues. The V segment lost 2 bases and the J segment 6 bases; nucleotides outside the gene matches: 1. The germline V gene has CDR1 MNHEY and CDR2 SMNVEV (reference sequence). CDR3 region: CASSLTGGEQYF. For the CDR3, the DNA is TGTGCCAGCAGTTTAACGGGGGGCGAGCAGTACTTC.

The CDR3 nucleotides are TGTGCCAGCAGCTCACAGGGTACAGGTGAAAAACTGTTTTTT. Translating it yields CASSSQGTGEKLFF. The chain couples TRBV7-9 to TRBJ1-4, with a possible D match to TRBD1 (6 bases). CDR3 length: 14 residues. The germline CDR1 and CDR2 sequences are SEHNR and FQNEAQ (reference sequence). V was cut by 4 bases and J by 7 bases, with 13 bases left in between.

CDR3 sequence reads: CASSNQANTEAFF. DNA of the CDR3: TGTGCCAGCAGTAACCAGGCGAACACTGAAGCTTTCTTT. V is TRBV2 and J is TRBJ1-1; D uncertain. The germline V gene encodes CDR1 SNHLY and CDR2 FYNNEI. The germline V and J ends were trimmed by 5 bases and 1 base, with 8 bases remaining between them. The CDR3 contains 13 residues.

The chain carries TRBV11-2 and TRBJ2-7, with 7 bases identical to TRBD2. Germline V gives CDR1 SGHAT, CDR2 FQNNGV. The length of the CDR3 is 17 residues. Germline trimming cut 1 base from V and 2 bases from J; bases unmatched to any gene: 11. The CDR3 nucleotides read TGTGCCAGCAGCTTAGTTCCCCCTAGCGGTCGTCCCTACGAGCAGTACTTC. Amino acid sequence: CASSLVPPSGRPYEQYF. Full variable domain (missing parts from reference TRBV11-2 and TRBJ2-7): EAGVAQSPRYKIIEKRQSVAFWCNPISGHATLYWYQQILGQGPKLLIQFQNNGVVDDSQLPKDRFSAERLKGVDSTLKIQPAKLEDSAVYLCASSLVPPSGRPYEQYFGPGTRLTVT.

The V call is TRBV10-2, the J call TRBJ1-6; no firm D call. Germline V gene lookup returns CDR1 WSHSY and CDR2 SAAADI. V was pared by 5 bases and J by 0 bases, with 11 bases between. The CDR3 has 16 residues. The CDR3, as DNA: TGCGCCAGCAGTCATAATCCCGGCTCCTATAATTCACCCCTCCACTTT. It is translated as CASSHNPGSYNSPLHF.

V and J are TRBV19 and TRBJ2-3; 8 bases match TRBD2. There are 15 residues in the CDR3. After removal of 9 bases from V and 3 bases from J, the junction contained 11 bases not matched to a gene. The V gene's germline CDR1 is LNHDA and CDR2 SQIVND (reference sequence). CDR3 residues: CASASGGGKTDTQYF. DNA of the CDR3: TGTGCCAGCGCCTCGGGGGGGGGTAAAACAGATACGCAGTATTTT.

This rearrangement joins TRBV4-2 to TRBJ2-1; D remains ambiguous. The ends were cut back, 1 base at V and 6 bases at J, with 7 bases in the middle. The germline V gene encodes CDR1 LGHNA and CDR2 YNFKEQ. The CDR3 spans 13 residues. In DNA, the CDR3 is TGTGCCAGCAGCCAAGTCTTAGTCAATGAGCAGTTCTTC. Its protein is CASSQVLVNEQFF.

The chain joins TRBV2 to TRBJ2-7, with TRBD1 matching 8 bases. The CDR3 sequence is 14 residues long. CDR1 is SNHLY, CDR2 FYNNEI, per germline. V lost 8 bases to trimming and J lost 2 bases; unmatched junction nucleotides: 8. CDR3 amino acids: CASRGQGRTYEQYF. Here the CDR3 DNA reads TGTGCCAGCCGAGGACAGGGTCGGACCTACGAGCAGTACTTC.

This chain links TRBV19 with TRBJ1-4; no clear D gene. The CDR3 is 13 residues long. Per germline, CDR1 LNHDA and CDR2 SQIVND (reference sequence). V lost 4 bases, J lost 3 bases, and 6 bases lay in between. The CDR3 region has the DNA TGTGCCAGTAGTAGGGCTGCTAATGAAAAACTGTTTTTT. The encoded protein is CASSRAANEKLFF.

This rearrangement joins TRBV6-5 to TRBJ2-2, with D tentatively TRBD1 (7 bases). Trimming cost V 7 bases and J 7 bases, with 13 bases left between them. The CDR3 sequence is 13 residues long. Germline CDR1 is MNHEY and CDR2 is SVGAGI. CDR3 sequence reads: CASNRQGGGELFF. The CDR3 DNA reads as TGTGCCAGCAACAGACAGGGAGGCGGGGAGCTGTTTTTT.

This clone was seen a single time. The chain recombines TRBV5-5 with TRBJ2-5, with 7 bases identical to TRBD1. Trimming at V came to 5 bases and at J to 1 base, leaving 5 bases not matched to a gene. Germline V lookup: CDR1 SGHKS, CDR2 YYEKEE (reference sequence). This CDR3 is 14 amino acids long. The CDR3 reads CASSPGTVQETQYF. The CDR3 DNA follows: TGTGCCAGCAGTCCCGGGACAGTCCAAGAGACCCAGTACTTC. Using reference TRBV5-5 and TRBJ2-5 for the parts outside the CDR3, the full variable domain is DAGVTQSPTHLIKTRGQQVTLRCSPISGHKSVSWYQQVLGQGPQFIFQYYEKEERGRGNFPDRFSARQFPNYSSELNVNALLLGDSALYLCASSPGTVQETQYFGPGTRLLVL.

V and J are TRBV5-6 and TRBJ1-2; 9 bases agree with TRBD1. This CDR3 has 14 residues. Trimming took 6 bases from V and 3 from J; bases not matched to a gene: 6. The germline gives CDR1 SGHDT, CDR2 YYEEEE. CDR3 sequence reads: CASTDTGGDYGYTF. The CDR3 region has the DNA TGTGCCAGCACCGATACAGGGGGCGACTATGGCTACACCTTC.

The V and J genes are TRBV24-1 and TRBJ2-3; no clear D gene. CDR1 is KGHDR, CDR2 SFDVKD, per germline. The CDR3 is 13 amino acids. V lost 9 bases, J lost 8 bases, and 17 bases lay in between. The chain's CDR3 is CATLEWSTGTQYF. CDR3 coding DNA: TGTGCCACCCTTGAGTGGAGCACGGGTACGCAGTATTTT.

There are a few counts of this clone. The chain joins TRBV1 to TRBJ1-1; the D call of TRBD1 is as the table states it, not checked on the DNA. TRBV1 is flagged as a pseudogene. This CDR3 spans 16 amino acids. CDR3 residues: CTSSQDDSPGDTEAFF. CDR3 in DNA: TGCACCAGCAGCCAAGACGACTCTCCAGGGGACACTGAAGCTTTCTTT.

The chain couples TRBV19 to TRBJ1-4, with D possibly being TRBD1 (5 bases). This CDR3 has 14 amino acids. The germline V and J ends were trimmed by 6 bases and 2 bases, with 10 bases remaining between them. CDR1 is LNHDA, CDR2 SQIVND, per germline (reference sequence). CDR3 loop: CASRPDTTNEKLFF. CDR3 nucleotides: TGTGCCAGTAGACCGGACACGACTAATGAAAAACTGTTTTTT. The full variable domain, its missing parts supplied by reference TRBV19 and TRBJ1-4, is DGGITQSPKYLFRKEGQNVTLSCEQNLNHDAMYWYRQDPGQGLRLIYYSQIVNDFQKGDIAEGYSVSREKKESFPLTVTSAQKNPTAFYLCASRPDTTNEKLFFGSGTQLSVL.

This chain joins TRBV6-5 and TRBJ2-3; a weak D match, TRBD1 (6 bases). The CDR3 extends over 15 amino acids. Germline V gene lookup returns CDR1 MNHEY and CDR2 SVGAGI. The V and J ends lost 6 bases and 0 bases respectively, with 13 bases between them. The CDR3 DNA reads TGTGCCAGCAGACCCGGACAGTCTAGCACAGATACGCAGTATTTT. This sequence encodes CASRPGQSSTDTQYF.

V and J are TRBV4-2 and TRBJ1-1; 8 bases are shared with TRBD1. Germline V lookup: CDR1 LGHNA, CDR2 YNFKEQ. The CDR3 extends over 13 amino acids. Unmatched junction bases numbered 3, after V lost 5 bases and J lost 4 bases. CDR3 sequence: CASSGQGPTEAFF. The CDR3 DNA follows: TGTGCCAGCAGCGGACAGGGACCCACTGAAGCTTTCTTT.

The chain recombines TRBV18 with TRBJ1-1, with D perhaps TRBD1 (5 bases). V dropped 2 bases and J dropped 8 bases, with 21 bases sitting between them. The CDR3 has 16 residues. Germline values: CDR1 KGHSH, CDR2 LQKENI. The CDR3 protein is CASSPSRGAEPKEAFF. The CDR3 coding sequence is TGTGCCAGCTCACCAAGTAGGGGCGCAGAACCTAAAGAAGCTTTCTTT.

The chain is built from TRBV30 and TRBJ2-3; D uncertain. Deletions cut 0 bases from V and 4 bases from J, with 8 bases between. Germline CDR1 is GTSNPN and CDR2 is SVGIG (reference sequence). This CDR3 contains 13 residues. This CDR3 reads CAWSVVRSDTQYF. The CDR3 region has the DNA TGTGCCTGGAGTGTCGTCCGTTCAGATACGCAGTATTTT.

CDR3 nucleotide sequence: TGCGCCAGCAGCTTGGCCATTAGCGGGGGACGCTCCTACGAGCAGTACTTC. Residues: CASSLAISGGRSYEQYF. The chain joins TRBV5-1 to TRBJ2-7; 9 bases line up with TRBD2. Germline V gene sequence: CDR1 SGHRS, CDR2 YFSETQ. This CDR3 region has 17 residues. Losses at the gene ends were 0 bases for V and 0 bases for J; bases not matched to a gene: 7.

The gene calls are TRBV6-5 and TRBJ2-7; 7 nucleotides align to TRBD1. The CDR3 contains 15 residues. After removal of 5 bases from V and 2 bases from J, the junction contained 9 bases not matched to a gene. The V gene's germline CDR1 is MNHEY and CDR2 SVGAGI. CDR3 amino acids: CASSKTGVDAYEQYF. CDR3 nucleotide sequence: TGTGCCAGCAGTAAAACAGGGGTTGACGCCTACGAGCAGTACTTC.

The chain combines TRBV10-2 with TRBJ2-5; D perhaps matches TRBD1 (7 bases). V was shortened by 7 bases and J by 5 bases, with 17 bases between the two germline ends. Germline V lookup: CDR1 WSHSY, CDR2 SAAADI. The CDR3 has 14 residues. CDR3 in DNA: TGCGCCAGCATTGGACAGGAGGGGATGGAGACCCAGTACTTC. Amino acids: CASIGQEGMETQYF.

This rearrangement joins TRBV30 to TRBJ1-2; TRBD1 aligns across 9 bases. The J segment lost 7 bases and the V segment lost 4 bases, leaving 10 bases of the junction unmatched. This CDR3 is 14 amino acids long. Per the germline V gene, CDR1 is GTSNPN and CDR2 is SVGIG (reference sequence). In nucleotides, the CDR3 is TGTGCCTGGACTTTGGACAGGGGAATGGGTGGCTACACCTTC. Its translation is CAWTLDRGMGGYTF.

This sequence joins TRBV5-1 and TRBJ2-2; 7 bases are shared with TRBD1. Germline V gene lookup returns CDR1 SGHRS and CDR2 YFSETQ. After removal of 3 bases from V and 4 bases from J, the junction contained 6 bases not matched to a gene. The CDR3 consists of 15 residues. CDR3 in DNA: TGCGCCAGCAGCTACACAGGGGTGGGCACCGGGGAGCTGTTTTTT. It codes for CASSYTGVGTGELFF.

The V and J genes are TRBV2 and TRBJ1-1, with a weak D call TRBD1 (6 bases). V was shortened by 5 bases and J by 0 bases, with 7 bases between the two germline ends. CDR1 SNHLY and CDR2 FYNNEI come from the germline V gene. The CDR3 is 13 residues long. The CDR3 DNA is TGTGCCAGCAGTAGACAGGTGAACACTGAAGCTTTCTTT. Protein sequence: CASSRQVNTEAFF.

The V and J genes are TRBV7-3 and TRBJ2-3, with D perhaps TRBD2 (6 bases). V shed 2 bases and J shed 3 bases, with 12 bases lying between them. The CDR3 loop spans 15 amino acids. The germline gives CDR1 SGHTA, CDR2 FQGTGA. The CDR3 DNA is TGTGCCAGCAGCTTAGTAGCGGTTAAAACAGATACGCAGTATTTT. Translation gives CASSLVAVKTDTQYF.

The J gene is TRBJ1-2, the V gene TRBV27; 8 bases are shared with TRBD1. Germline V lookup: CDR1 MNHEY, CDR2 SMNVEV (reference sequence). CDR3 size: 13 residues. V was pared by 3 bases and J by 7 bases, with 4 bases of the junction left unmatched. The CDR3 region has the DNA TGTGCCAGCAGTTTCCAGGGGGCTGGTGGCTACACCTTC. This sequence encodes CASSFQGAGGYTF.

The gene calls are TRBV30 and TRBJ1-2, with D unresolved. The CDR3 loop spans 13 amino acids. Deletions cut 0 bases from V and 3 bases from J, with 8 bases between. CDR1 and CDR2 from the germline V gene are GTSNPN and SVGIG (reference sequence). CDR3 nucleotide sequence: TGTGCCTGGAGTGTTAAGGGAGACTATGGCTACACCTTC. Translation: CAWSVKGDYGYTF.

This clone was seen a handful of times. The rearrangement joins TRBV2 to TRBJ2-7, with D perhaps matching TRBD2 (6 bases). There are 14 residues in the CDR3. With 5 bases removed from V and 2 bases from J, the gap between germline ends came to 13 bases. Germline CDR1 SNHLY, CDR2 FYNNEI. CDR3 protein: CASSIGGSPYEQYF. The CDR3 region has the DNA TGTGCCAGCAGTATAGGAGGGTCACCCTACGAGCAGTACTTC.